This record covers a single T cell receptor beta chain. What it recognizes is unknown. The sample belongs to a study of CD8+CD57+ T cells in acquired aplastic anemia. TCR beta VDJ and CDR3 profiles were obtained from a genomic DNA template. TCRdb itself ran the reads through MiXCR, one entry per CDR3 protein. The table has hundreds of thousands of distinct CDR3 sequences, around 68% seen once; the top ten hold 4%. Study outcomes and limitations: Patients shared just under 30 CD8+ CDR3 sequences with controls. Controls did not differ significantly from patients in CD8+ Simpson's diversity.

Germline V gives CDR1 SGHAT, CDR2 FQDESV (reference sequence). V was trimmed by 4 bases and J by 2 bases, leaving 17 bases between them. CDR3 length: 16 amino acids. This sequence was found in a human donor in good health, serving as a control. The chain recombines TRBV11-1 with TRBJ2-5; tentative D call: TRBD1 (7 bases). The sample consisted of sorted CD4+, CD8+, or CD8+CD57+ T cells (not recorded which) from PBMCs. The CDR3 sequence is CASSSRQGGGQETQYF. CDR3 sequence (DNA): TGTGCCAGCAGCTCCCGACAGGGAGGAGGTCAAGAGACCCAGTACTTC.